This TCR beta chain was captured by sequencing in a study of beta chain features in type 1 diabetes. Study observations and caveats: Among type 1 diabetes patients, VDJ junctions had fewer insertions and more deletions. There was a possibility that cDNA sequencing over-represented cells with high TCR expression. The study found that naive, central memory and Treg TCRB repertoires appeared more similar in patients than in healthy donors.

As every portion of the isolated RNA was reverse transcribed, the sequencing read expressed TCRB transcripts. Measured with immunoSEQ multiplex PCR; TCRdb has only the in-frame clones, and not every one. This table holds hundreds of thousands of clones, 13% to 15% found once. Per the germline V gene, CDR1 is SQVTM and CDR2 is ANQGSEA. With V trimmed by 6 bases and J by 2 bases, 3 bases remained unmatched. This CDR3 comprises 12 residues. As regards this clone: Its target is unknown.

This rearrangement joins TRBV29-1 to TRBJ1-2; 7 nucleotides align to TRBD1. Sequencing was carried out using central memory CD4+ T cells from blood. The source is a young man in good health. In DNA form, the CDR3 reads TGCAGCGTAGGGACAGAGAACTATGGCTACACCTTC. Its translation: CSVGTENYGYTF.